One sample yielded the 4 T cell receptor beta chains listed below, sequenced in a study of blood T cell repertoires in COVID-19. TCRdb's copy holds only in-frame clones and misses some; the assay was immunoSEQ multiplex PCR. The data show 350,000 or so clones, with 88% seen just once and just over 1% held by the top ten. Sequenced sample: PBMCs or T cells enriched from blood (not recorded which). All receptors derive from a woman in her 30s who had been exposed to COVID-19.

V usage is TRBV5-1 and J usage is TRBJ1-2; 7 nucleotides line up with TRBD1. Germline trimming cut 0 bases from V and 8 bases from J; bases unmatched to any gene: 13. The germline V gene has CDR1 SGHRS and CDR2 YFSETQ. The CDR3 covers 16 residues. The CDR3 coding sequence is TGCGCCAGCAGCTTGGGGGGGACAGCCAATGTGGAGGGCTACACCTTC. It translates to CASSLGGTANVEGYTF. The whole variable domain, remainder taken from reference TRBV5-1 and TRBJ1-2, is KAGVTQTPRYLIKTRGQQVTLSCSPISGHRSVSWYQQTPGQGLQFLFEYFSETQRNKGNFPGRFSGRQFSNSRSEMNVSTLELGDSALYLCASSLGGTANVEGYTFGSGTRLTVV.

As concerns this clone: Other nucleotide sequences in the sample specify the same CDR3. This chain connects TRBV18 to TRBJ2-5; TRBD1 agrees at 7 bases. The CDR3 is 14 residues long. CDR1 is KGHSH and CDR2 is LQKENI in the germline V gene. The V and J ends lost 3 bases and 5 bases, in that order; junction bases with no gene match: 6. CDR3 coding DNA: TGTGCCAGCTCACCCCGGACAGGTCAGGAGACCCAGTACTTC. Translated, it gives CASSPRTGQETQYF.

The rearrangement uses TRBV29-1 and TRBJ1-1, with D tentatively TRBD1 (6 bases). CDR1 is SQVTM, CDR2 ANQGSEA, per germline. V was pared by 1 base and J by 6 bases, with 15 bases between. CDR3 length: 14 amino acids. CDR3 amino acids: CSVEVRGAISEAFF. In DNA form, the CDR3 reads TGCAGCGTTGAAGTACGGGGGGCAATCTCTGAAGCTTTCTTT.

V usage is TRBV11-2 and J usage is TRBJ2-7; 9 bases fit TRBD2. Germline V gene data show CDR1 as SGHAT and CDR2 as FQNNGV. CDR3 size: 15 residues. V lost 2 bases and J lost 1; bases outside the gene matches: 3. The CDR3 sequence is CASSLSSGSSYEQYF. The DNA of the CDR3 is TGTGCCAGCAGCTTAAGTAGCGGGAGTTCCTACGAGCAGTACTTC.